This passage covers 5 T cell receptor beta chains from one sample sequenced in a study of T cells in Graves' hyperthyroidism and ophthalmopathy. Amplification targeted TCR beta CDR3 regions from RNA transcripts. HTBI primers were used for first-round RT-PCR of the TCR CDR3. TCRdb re-called the multiplex PCR reads with MiXCR, one entry per CDR3 protein. The table records roughly 530,000 distinct CDR3 sequences, over 15% of them present only once. The sample comprised blood. The origin of the receptors is a young woman with Graves' ophthalmopathy.

This clonotype came up many times. The rearrangement links TRBV7-9 to TRBJ2-1, with TRBD2 matching over 7 bases. The V segment lost 3 bases and the J segment 3 bases; nucleotides outside the gene matches: 5. CDR1 SEHNR and CDR2 FQNEAQ come from the germline V gene (reference sequence). The CDR3 covers 15 residues. The CDR3 DNA sequence: TGTGCCAGCAGCTTTCCGGGACTAATCTACAATGAGCAGTTCTTC. Translation gives CASSFPGLIYNEQFF.

This clonotype has just a few counts. In nucleotides, the CDR3 is TGTGCCAGCAGCGCTACTGGGATCTCTGGAAACACCATATATTTT. Its protein product is CASSATGISGNTIYF. V usage is TRBV9 and J usage is TRBJ1-3; D gene ambiguous. Trimming stripped 3 bases from V and 0 bases from J, with 10 bases between. The CDR3 is made up of 15 amino acids. Germline CDR1 is SGDLS and CDR2 is YYNGEE.

This clonotype was seen only a few times. The chain links TRBV9 to TRBJ2-2; D is unresolved. The V end lost 4 bases, the J end lost 1 base, and 14 bases lay between the germline ends. Looked up from germline, CDR1 is SGDLS and CDR2 is YYNGEE. This CDR3 is 16 amino acids long. The CDR3 region is CASSHPKTGNTGELFF. The CDR3 nucleotides are TGTGCCAGCAGCCATCCCAAGACGGGGAACACCGGGGAGCTGTTTTTT.

The gene calls are TRBV9 and TRBJ2-2, with 10 bases identical to TRBD2. The germline CDR1 and CDR2 sequences are SGDLS and YYNGEE. J was trimmed by 7 bases and V by 0 bases; bases with no gene match: 6. The CDR3 runs to 16 residues. CDR3 in amino acids: CASSVDSGGVVGELFF. CDR3 DNA: TGTGCCAGCAGCGTAGACAGCGGGGGGGTGGTCGGGGAGCTGTTTTTT.

The chain uses TRBV20-1 and TRBJ1-1; D call uncertain. CDR1 and CDR2 (germline): DFQATT, SNEGSKA (reference sequence). V was pared by 3 bases and J by 12 bases, with 11 bases between. The CDR3 extends over 10 amino acids. This chain's CDR3 is CSASTLATFF. In DNA, the CDR3 is TGCAGTGCTAGCACCTTGGCGACTTTCTTT.